This section outlines one TCR beta chain sequence together with its context. The antigen remains undetermined. The data were obtained in a study of post-analysis software for immune sequencing data. As for the study in general: The disease courses covered relapsing-remitting, secondary progressive and progressive-relapsing multiple sclerosis. Study results and limitations: Controls showed significantly higher normalized Chao1 diversity than did multiple sclerosis patients. Strong co-clustering by F measure was seen for same-batch samples.

Unique molecular identifiers were present in the TCR beta cDNA libraries. TCRdb called the PCR reads again in MiXCR, with one record for every CDR3 protein. The table has 600,000 to 750,000 distinct CDR3 sequences, 59% seen once. Input material: blood. The receptor was isolated from a girl aged 2-9 years with multiple sclerosis.

The CDR3 region is CSVVQEGTQETQYF. In nucleotides, the CDR3 is TGCAGCGTTGTACAGGAGGGGACACAAGAGACCCAGTACTTC. The chain recombines TRBV29-1 with TRBJ2-5; the D call may be TRBD1 or TRBD2 (6 bases each). The germline V and J ends were trimmed by 4 bases and 2 bases, with 14 bases remaining between them. The length of the CDR3 is 14 residues. CDR1 is SQVTM, CDR2 ANQGSEA, per germline.